Presented here are 22 T cell receptor beta chains from one specimen sequenced in a study of CD8 T cells in Susac syndrome. The authors reverse transcribed 0.5 to 1 ug RNA with random hexamers. TCRdb re-analysed the immunoSEQ multiplex PCR reads in MiXCR, keeping a single row per CDR3 protein. The profile shows hundreds of thousands of distinct CDR3 sequences, roughly 93% of them singletons. Input material: CD4+ T cells from PBMCs. Receptors were obtained from a human donor with multiple sclerosis.

The V gene is TRBV29-1, the J gene TRBJ2-1; D is possibly TRBD1 (5 bases). Trimming removed 5 bases from V and 7 bases from J, with 21 bases in between. The length of the CDR3 is 15 residues. In germline, CDR1 is SQVTM, CDR2 ANQGSEA. The CDR3 coding sequence is TGCAGCGTTACCAGACAGTCACTCCAAGGGAATGAGCAGTTCTTC. Amino acid sequence: CSVTRQSLQGNEQFF.

The chain joins TRBV2 to TRBJ2-2; the match to TRBD2 covers 11 bases. CDR3 length: 16 residues. V lost 3 bases and J lost 6; bases outside the gene matches: 6. From germline, CDR1 is SNHLY and CDR2 FYNNEI. This CDR3 reads CASSDGLAGGAGELFF. CDR3 bases: TGTGCCAGCAGTGATGGGCTAGCGGGAGGTGCCGGGGAGCTGTTTTTT.

This clonotype showed up just once. The DNA of the CDR3 is TGTGCCAGCAGCCGAGATGTAGAGACCCAGTACTTC. Encoded protein: CASSRDVETQYF. This chain connects TRBV7-9 to TRBJ2-5; D gene uncertain. The length of the CDR3 is 12 residues. The V and J ends lost 5 bases and 4 bases respectively, with 8 bases between them. Per the germline V gene, CDR1 is SEHNR and CDR2 is FQNEAQ (reference sequence). Supplemented by reference TRBV7-9 and TRBJ2-5, the full variable domain reads DTGVSQNPRHKITKRGQNVTFRCDPISEHNRLYWYRQTLGQGPEFLTYFQNEAQLEKSRLLSDRFSAERPKGSFSTLEIQRTEQGDSAMYLCASSRDVETQYFGPGTRLLVL.

This clonotype appeared a single time. The chain joins TRBV30 to TRBJ1-1; no firm D call. CDR1 is GTSNPN, CDR2 SVGIG, per germline (reference sequence). The V gene lost 2 bases and the J gene lost 4 bases, with 5 bases spanning the gap. The CDR3 loop spans 11 amino acids. The CDR3 nucleotides read TGTGCCTGGAGTTCGGGCACTGAAGCTTTCTTT. Translating gives CAWSSGTEAFF.

The chain has TRBV6-2 or TRBV6-3 and TRBJ2-5; 7 nucleotides align to TRBD2. V shed 6 bases and J 4 bases; nucleotides not matched to a gene: 11. CDR1 and CDR2 (germline): MNHEY, SVGEGT. The CDR3 covers 15 residues. This CDR3 reads CASSLRSGGGETQYF. The CDR3 DNA reads TGTGCCAGCAGCCTTCGATCGGGAGGCGGAGAGACCCAGTACTTC.

The genes are TRBV5-1 and TRBJ1-1; weak D call: TRBD1 (6 bases). The CDR3 extends over 14 amino acids. Trimming stripped 4 bases from V and 1 base from J, with 11 bases between. Germline loops: CDR1 SGHRS, CDR2 YFSETQ. As DNA, the CDR3 is TGCGCCAGCAGCACGGACAGATCGAACACTGAAGCTTTCTTT. Encoded protein: CASSTDRSNTEAFF.

The gene calls are TRBV5-1 and TRBJ2-7; D gene ambiguous. The CDR3 is 12 amino acids. The germline V and J ends were trimmed by 4 bases and 5 bases, with 10 bases remaining between them. CDR1 and CDR2 (germline): SGHRS, YFSETQ. The DNA for the CDR3 is TGCGCCAGCAGCCGCCTAGGCCACGAGCAGTACTTC. The encoded protein is CASSRLGHEQYF.

This sequence joins TRBV6-5 and TRBJ2-7, with 8 bases that match TRBD1. Germline lookup yields CDR1 MNHEY and CDR2 SVGAGI. This CDR3 spans 15 amino acids. Trimming took 5 bases from V and 3 from J; bases not matched to a gene: 9. The CDR3 bases are TGTGCCAGCAGTGCCCCCCGTGACAGGGGCTACGAGCAGTACTTC. Translated: CASSAPRDRGYEQYF.

The rearrangement uses TRBV25-1 and TRBJ1-1; tentatively, D is TRBD1 (5 bases). CDR3 size: 14 residues. Germline values: CDR1 MGHDK, CDR2 SYGVNS. V was clipped by 1 base and J by 6 bases, with 12 bases between them. The CDR3 is CASSEFSGSPEAFF. CDR3 nucleotides: TGTGCCAGCAGTGAATTTTCAGGGAGTCCTGAAGCTTTCTTT.

V and J are TRBV5-6 and TRBJ2-1; 11 nucleotides agree with TRBD2. V dropped 6 bases and J dropped 5; count of bases not matched to a gene: 10. Per germline, CDR1 SGHDT and CDR2 YYEEEE. This CDR3 comprises 16 residues. The CDR3 DNA is TGTGCCAGCACCCGATTGGGACTAGCGGACGACAATGAGCAGTTCTTC. Its translation is CASTRLGLADDNEQFF.

The chain combines TRBV2 with TRBJ2-5, with a tentative D call TRBD1 (6 bases). CDR3 length: 15 residues. The V and J ends lost 7 bases and 3 bases respectively, with 18 bases between them. Germline CDR1 SNHLY, CDR2 FYNNEI. The CDR3 coding sequence is TGTGCCAGCACCAAGTTACAACAGGGAAAAGAGACCCAGTACTTC. Its translation: CASTKLQQGKETQYF.

The chain uses TRBV12-3 or TRBV12-4 and TRBJ1-2, with TRBD1 as a possible D gene (6 bases). The CDR3 loop spans 15 amino acids. V was clipped by 5 bases and J by 2 bases, with 15 bases between them. This CDR3 reads CASSQQGTHNYGYTF. CDR3 DNA: TGTGCCAGCAGTCAGCAGGGGACCCACAACTATGGCTACACCTTC.

The chain has TRBV5-1 and TRBJ2-7; D call uncertain. V was pared by 0 bases and J by 7 bases, with 17 bases between. Germline-derived CDR1 and CDR2 are SGHRS and YFSETQ. The CDR3 is made up of 15 amino acids. In nucleotides, the CDR3 is TGCGCCAGCAGCTTGGAAGGAACTCCGGTGGATGAGCAGTACTTC. It specifies CASSLEGTPVDEQYF.

The chain employs TRBV9 and TRBJ1-5, with D unresolved. The germline V gene has CDR1 SGDLS and CDR2 YYNGEE. The CDR3 extends over 14 amino acids. V gave up 0 bases and J gave up 6 bases, with 10 bases separating them. CDR3 in amino acids: CASSVDPIGQPQHF. In nucleotides, the CDR3 is TGTGCCAGCAGCGTAGATCCCATCGGTCAGCCCCAGCATTTT.

The chain has TRBV6-2 or TRBV6-3 and TRBJ1-3; D unclear. V lost 6 bases and J lost 6, with 18 bases in between. Germline-derived CDR1 and CDR2 are MNHEY and SVGEGT. This CDR3 is 15 amino acids long. CDR3 coding DNA: TGTGCCAGCAGCAAACCTTCGGGTTACGAAAACACCATATATTTT. Translation: CASSKPSGYENTIYF.

The J gene is TRBJ1-1, the V gene TRBV7-2, with D unresolved. The CDR3 totals 13 residues. V lost 2 bases to trimming and J lost 4 bases, with 8 bases between them. Germline CDR1 SGHTA, CDR2 FQGNSA. The CDR3 here is CASSLSMATEAFF. For the CDR3, the DNA is TGTGCCAGCAGCTTATCGATGGCCACTGAAGCTTTCTTT.

V and J are TRBV30 and TRBJ2-7; D possibly corresponds to TRBD2 (6 bases). V lost 1 base to trimming and J lost 9 bases, with 16 bases between them. Germline assignment: CDR1 GTSNPN and CDR2 SVGIG (reference sequence). The length of the CDR3 is 13 residues. The CDR3 loop is CAWSGLGSGRQYF. The CDR3 nucleotides are TGTGCCTGGAGTGGACTAGGGTCGGGTCGGCAGTACTTC.

This chain links TRBV5-5 with TRBJ2-5; D is perhaps TRBD1 (5 bases). V was trimmed by 1 base and J by 5 bases, leaving 9 bases between them. The CDR3 is 13 amino acids. From germline, CDR1 is SGHKS and CDR2 YYEKEE (reference sequence). The CDR3 loop reads CASSLSGWETQYF. The CDR3 nucleotides are TGTGCCAGCAGCTTGTCAGGGTGGGAGACCCAGTACTTC.

The chain is built from TRBV5-1 and TRBJ1-5; TRBD1 matches 10 bases. Losses at the gene ends were 0 bases for V and 5 bases for J; bases not matched to a gene: 20. Looked up from germline, CDR1 is SGHRS and CDR2 is YFSETQ. The CDR3 spans 21 residues. CDR3 sequence: CASSLDGPRDRGFYRHQPQHF. CDR3 DNA sequence: TGCGCCAGCAGCTTGGATGGGCCCCGGGACAGGGGCTTTTACCGGCATCAGCCCCAGCATTTT.

J is TRBJ2-2 and V is TRBV7-9, with D possibly matching TRBD2 (5 bases). The germline V gene has CDR1 SEHNR and CDR2 FQNEAQ (reference sequence). The length of the CDR3 is 14 residues. V lost 5 bases, J lost 1 base, and 8 bases lay in between. The CDR3 DNA reads TGTGCCAGCAGCAACCGGGGGAACACCGGGGAGCTGTTTTTT. It encodes CASSNRGNTGELFF. Full variable domain (remainder filled in from reference TRBV7-9 and TRBJ2-2): DTGVSQNPRHKITKRGQNVTFRCDPISEHNRLYWYRQTLGQGPEFLTYFQNEAQLEKSRLLSDRFSAERPKGSFSTLEIQRTEQGDSAMYLCASSNRGNTGELFFGEGSRLTVL.

The V call is TRBV5-1, the J call TRBJ2-3; TRBD2 matches at 8 bases. Germline lookup yields CDR1 SGHRS and CDR2 YFSETQ. V lost 0 bases to trimming and J lost 1 base; unmatched junction nucleotides: 7. The CDR3 length is 17 residues. CDR3 nucleotide sequence: TGCGCCAGCAGCTTGGCCCCCCGAGCGGGGGGCACAGATACGCAGTATTTT. This translates into CASSLAPRAGGTDTQYF.

The J gene is TRBJ2-7, the V gene TRBV6-1, with 15 bases matching TRBD2. This CDR3 spans 17 amino acids. V gave up 5 bases and J gave up 0 bases; unmatched junction bases: 5. Germline V gives CDR1 MNHNS, CDR2 SASEGT. CDR3 bases: TGTGCCAGCAGTCCGGGACTAGCGGGGGGATTCTCCTACGAGCAGTACTTC. This codes for CASSPGLAGGFSYEQYF.